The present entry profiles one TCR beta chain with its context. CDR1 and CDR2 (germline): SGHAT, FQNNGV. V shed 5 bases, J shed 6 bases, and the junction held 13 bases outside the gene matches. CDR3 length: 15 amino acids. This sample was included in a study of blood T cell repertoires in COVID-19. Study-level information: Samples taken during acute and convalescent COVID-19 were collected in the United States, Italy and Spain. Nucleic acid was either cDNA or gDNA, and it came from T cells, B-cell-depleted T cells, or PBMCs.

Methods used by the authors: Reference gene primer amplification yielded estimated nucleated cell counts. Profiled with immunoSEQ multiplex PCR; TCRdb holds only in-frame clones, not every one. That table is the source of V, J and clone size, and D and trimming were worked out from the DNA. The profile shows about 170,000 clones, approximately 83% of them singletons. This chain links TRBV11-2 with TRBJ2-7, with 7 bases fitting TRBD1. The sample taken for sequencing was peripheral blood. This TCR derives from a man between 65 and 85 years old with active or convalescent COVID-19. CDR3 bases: TGTGCCAGCAGCGGACAGACAGGGTGGGGGAGCGAGCAGTACTTC. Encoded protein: CASSGQTGWGSEQYF.